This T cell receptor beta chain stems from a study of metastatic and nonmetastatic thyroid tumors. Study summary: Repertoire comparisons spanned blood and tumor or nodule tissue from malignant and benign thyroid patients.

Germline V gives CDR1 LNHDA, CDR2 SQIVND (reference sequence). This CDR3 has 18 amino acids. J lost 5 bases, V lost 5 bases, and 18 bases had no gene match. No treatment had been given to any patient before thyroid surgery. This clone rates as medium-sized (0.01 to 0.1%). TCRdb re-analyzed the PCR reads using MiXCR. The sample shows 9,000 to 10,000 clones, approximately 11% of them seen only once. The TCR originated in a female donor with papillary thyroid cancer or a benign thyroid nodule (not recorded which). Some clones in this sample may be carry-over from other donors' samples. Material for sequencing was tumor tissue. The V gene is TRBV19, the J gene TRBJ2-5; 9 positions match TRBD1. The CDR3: CASSGVGDRDVYWETQYF. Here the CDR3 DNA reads TGTGCCAGTAGTGGTGTTGGGGACAGGGATGTATACTGGGAGACCCAGTACTTC.